This is a list of T cell receptor beta chains from one sample in a study of cytomegalovirus exposure and HLA in healthy donors. TCRdb's table, derived via immunoSEQ multiplex PCR, lists solely in-frame clones and lacks some. The profile covers tens of thousands of clones, with 75% to 85% appearing a single time and under 2% taken by the ten largest. The sequencing sample was made of PBMCs. The source of these receptors is a woman aged 25 to 39 in good health and CMV-seronegative. Each CDR3 is given with its conserved first and last residue. The D gene is left open where the match is weak. A row's size may be missing; if present it is once, few, many or a size class.

j_gene,d_gene,v_gene,abundance,CDR3aa,CDR3nt
TRBJ2-2,.,TRBV5-1,.,CASSRDVIASNTGELFF,TGCGCCAGCAGCCGGGATGTGATAGCGAGTAACACCGGGGAGCTGTTTTTT
TRBJ2-7,TRBD2,TRBV28,.,CASSLGLSSYEQYF,TGTGCCAGCAGTTTGGGACTAAGCTCCTACGAGCAGTACTTC
TRBJ2-7,TRBD1,TRBV19,.,CASSPVTGTGNYEQYF,TGTGCCAGTAGTCCCGTTACTGGGACAGGGAACTACGAGCAGTACTTC
TRBJ1-3,TRBD1,TRBV28,.,CASSLEGQGTGNTIYF,TGTGCCAGCAGTTTAGAGGGACAGGGGACGGGAAACACCATATATTTT
TRBJ2-3,.,TRBV7-9,.,CASSQGRNILGDTQYF,TGTGCCAGCAGCCAAGGGAGGAACATTTTGGGAGATACGCAGTATTTT
TRBJ1-6,.,TRBV19,.,CASSMSGEHNSPLHF,TGTGCCAGTAGTATGTCGGGTGAGCATAATTCACCCCTCCACTTT
TRBJ2-5,TRBD2,TRBV5-1,.,CASSLRLAGGETQYF,TGCGCCAGCAGTCTCAGACTAGCGGGAGGAGAGACCCAGTACTTC
TRBJ2-1,.,TRBV6-4,.,CASSDSGGSQFF,TGTGCCAGCAGTGACTCGGGCGGGTCTCAGTTCTTC
TRBJ2-7,.,TRBV14,.,CASSQVNTYEQYF,TGTGCCAGCAGCCAAGTTAATACCTACGAGCAGTACTTC
TRBJ1-4,.,TRBV10-3,.,CAISAGRGLNEKLFF,TGTGCCATCAGTGCTGGGAGAGGCCTTAATGAAAAACTGTTTTTT
TRBJ1-3,TRBD1,TRBV5-1,.,CASSFFLGGSSGNTIYF,TGCGCCAGCAGCTTCTTTTTAGGGGGCTCATCTGGAAACACCATATATTTT
TRBJ2-5,TRBD2,TRBV27,few,CASSPMERERGKTQYF,TGTGCCAGCAGCCCGATGGAGCGGGAGCGGGGAAAGACCCAGTACTTC
TRBJ2-1,TRBD1,TRBV7-2,.,CASSELDRGGSYNEQFF,TGTGCCAGCAGCGAACTTGACAGGGGAGGATCCTACAATGAGCAGTTCTTC
TRBJ1-5,.,TRBV28,.,CASSIGGYQPQHF,TGTGCCAGCTCAATTGGCGGGTATCAGCCCCAGCATTTT
TRBJ1-6,TRBD1,TRBV19,.,CASTDTGTGGFRSPLHF,TGTGCCAGTACCGACACCGGGACAGGGGGCTTTCGTTCACCCCTCCACTTT
TRBJ2-7,TRBD2,TRBV6-5,.,CASSRTSGRIYEQYF,TGTGCCAGCAGTAGGACTAGCGGGAGGATCTACGAGCAGTACTTC
TRBJ2-7,.,TRBV2,.,CASTSYYEQYF,TGTGCCAGCACAAGCTATTACGAGCAGTACTTC
TRBJ2-5,.,TRBV27,.,CASSPPGLGRETQYF,TGTGCCAGCAGTCCCCCCGGACTCGGGCGAGAGACCCAGTACTTC
TRBJ2-7,.,TRBV6-1,.,CASSPRGLVSYEQYF,TGTGCCAGCAGTCCACGGGGTTTGGTGAGTTACGAGCAGTACTTC
TRBJ2-3,.,TRBV19,once,CASRLEITDTQYF,TGTGCCAGTAGGCTCGAGATCACAGATACGCAGTATTTT
TRBJ2-7,.,TRBV30,.,CAWSVGVGYEQYF,TGTGCCTGGAGTGTAGGGGTGGGGTACGAGCAGTACTTC
TRBJ2-1,TRBD1,TRBV6-4,.,CASSEYGQGRDEQFF,TGTGCCAGCAGTGAATACGGACAGGGGAGGGATGAGCAGTTCTTC
TRBJ1-4,.,TRBV5-6,.,CASSWWQATNEKLFF,TGTGCCAGCAGCTGGTGGCAGGCAACTAATGAAAAACTGTTTTTT
TRBJ2-7,TRBD2,TRBV5-6,.,CASSPPGLAGVDEQYF,TGTGCCAGCAGCCCACCGGGACTAGCGGGAGTCGACGAGCAGTACTTC
TRBJ2-3,TRBD2,TRBV30,few,CAWSTPGLAARDTQYF,TGTGCCTGGAGTACGCCGGGACTAGCGGCCCGAGATACGCAGTATTTT
TRBJ1-1,.,TRBV6-5,.,CASSYNWGRETEAFF,TGTGCCAGCAGTTACAATTGGGGCAGGGAAACTGAAGCTTTCTTT
TRBJ1-1,.,TRBV9,.,CASSAPQGLNTEAFF,TGTGCCAGCAGCGCCCCACAGGGCTTGAACACTGAAGCTTTCTTT
TRBJ2-3,.,TRBV28,.,CASNGEGTDTQYF,TGTGCCAGCAACGGGGAGGGCACAGATACGCAGTATTTT
TRBJ1-2,.,TRBV30,.,CAWTTGYGYTF,TGTGCCTGGACGACAGGCTATGGCTACACCTTC
TRBJ1-2,.,TRBV30,.,CAWSVRTIEAAGYTF,TGTGCCTGGAGTGTACGGACAATCGAGGCCGCTGGCTACACCTTC
TRBJ2-7,.,TRBV7-9,.,CSSSLTYEQYF,TGTTCCAGCAGCTTGACTTACGAGCAGTACTTC
TRBJ1-1,TRBD1,TRBV6-6,.,CASSSRQGTEAFF,TGTGCCAGCAGTTCCCGACAGGGCACTGAAGCTTTCTTT
TRBJ2-3,.,TRBV5-6,.,CASNPRGTQYF,TGTGCCAGCAACCCTCGGGGTACGCAGTATTTT
TRBJ1-1,.,TRBV5-1,.,CASSLDRANTEAFF,TGCGCCAGCAGCTTGGACAGGGCGAACACTGAAGCTTTCTTT
TRBJ2-6,.,TRBV18,few,CASSPQAGTRFSGANVLTF,TGTGCCAGCTCACCACAAGCCGGGACAAGATTCTCTGGGGCCAACGTCCTGACTTTC
TRBJ1-1,TRBD1,TRBV19,.,CASTTTGAGNTEAFF,TGTGCCAGTACCACAACAGGGGCGGGGAACACTGAAGCTTTCTTT
TRBJ1-1,TRBD1,TRBV7-9,.,CASSLVPGQKIEAFF,TGTGCCAGCAGCTTAGTACCGGGACAGAAGATTGAAGCTTTCTTT
TRBJ1-1,.,TRBV6-5,.,CASSLMTGSDTEAFF,TGTGCCAGCAGCCTGATGACAGGATCCGACACTGAAGCTTTCTTT
TRBJ2-6,.,TRBV7-2,.,CASSLGGPSGANVLTF,TGTGCCAGCAGCTTAGGTGGGCCCTCTGGGGCCAACGTCCTGACTTTC
TRBJ2-7,TRBD2,TRBV6-5,.,CASSYGTSTFEQYF,TGTGCCAGCAGTTACGGGACTAGCACTTTCGAGCAGTACTTC
TRBJ2-1,.,TRBV19,.,CASSPDIYNEQFF,TGTGCCAGTAGTCCAGACATTTACAATGAGCAGTTCTTC
TRBJ2-5,.,TRBV7-8,.,CASSPPRVETQYF,TGTGCCAGCAGCCCGCCCAGGGTTGAGACCCAGTACTTC
TRBJ1-1,TRBD1,TRBV9,.,CASSPDRANTEAFF,TGTGCCAGCAGCCCCGACAGGGCGAACACTGAAGCTTTCTTT
TRBJ1-1,TRBD1,TRBV9,.,CASSKGRGATTEAFF,TGTGCCAGCAGCAAGGGCAGGGGGGCCACCACTGAAGCTTTCTTT
TRBJ2-5,TRBD1,TRBV7-9,.,CASSPGTGIPGETQYF,TGTGCCAGCAGCCCCGGGACAGGGATCCCTGGGGAGACCCAGTACTTC
TRBJ1-2,.,TRBV5-1,few,CASSLVVAGGYTF,TGCGCCAGCAGCTTGGTAGTGGCGGGTGGCTACACCTTC
TRBJ2-2,TRBD2,TRBV9,.,CASSVDGLAPKNTGELFF,TGTGCCAGCAGCGTAGACGGACTAGCTCCTAAGAACACCGGGGAGCTGTTTTTT
TRBJ2-5,.,TRBV7-3,few,CASSLNRDGETQYF,TGTGCCAGCAGCTTAAACCGGGATGGGGAGACCCAGTACTTC
TRBJ2-3,.,TRBV21-1,.,CASSSRGPDTQYF,TGTGCCAGCAGCAGCAGGGGGCCAGATACGCAGTATTTT
TRBJ2-5,.,TRBV19,.,CASKLTSGSGETQYF,TGTGCCAGTAAACTAACGTCGGGAAGCGGGGAGACCCAGTACTTC
TRBJ1-5,.,TRBV6-1,.,CASSDSGNNQPQHF,TGTGCCAGCAGTGATTCAGGGAACAATCAGCCCCAGCATTTT
TRBJ2-3,TRBD1,TRBV14,.,CASSQRNRDRSTDTQYF,TGTGCCAGCAGCCAACGAAACCGGGACAGAAGCACAGATACGCAGTATTTT